This T cell receptor beta chain was retrieved from a study of response to subunit inactivated influenza vaccine. Regarding the study as a whole: Authors proposed each seasonal influenza vaccination draws in few new T cells.

One entry per CDR3 protein, called by TCRdb with MiXCR from the RT-PCR reads. The repertoire consists of roughly 500,000 distinct CDR3 sequences, with 15% to 20% occurring once and the leading ten covering less than 4%. This clonotype was observed many times. Antigen: not known. The V gene's germline CDR1 is SEHNR and CDR2 FQNEAQ (reference sequence). V was clipped by 5 bases and J by 7 bases; unmatched bases: 16. This CDR3 is 17 amino acids long. V and J are TRBV7-9 and TRBJ1-4; 7 bases align to TRBD1. This specimen was CD4+ T cells sorted from PBMCs, taken roughly 24 months after vaccination. The receptor was isolated from a man aged 50 to 69 who received an inactivated influenza vaccine. CDR3 nucleotide sequence: TGTGCCAGCAGCGTCACCGGGACAGCCAGGAGGGGTGAAAAACTGTTTTTT. This encodes CASSVTGTARRGEKLFF.